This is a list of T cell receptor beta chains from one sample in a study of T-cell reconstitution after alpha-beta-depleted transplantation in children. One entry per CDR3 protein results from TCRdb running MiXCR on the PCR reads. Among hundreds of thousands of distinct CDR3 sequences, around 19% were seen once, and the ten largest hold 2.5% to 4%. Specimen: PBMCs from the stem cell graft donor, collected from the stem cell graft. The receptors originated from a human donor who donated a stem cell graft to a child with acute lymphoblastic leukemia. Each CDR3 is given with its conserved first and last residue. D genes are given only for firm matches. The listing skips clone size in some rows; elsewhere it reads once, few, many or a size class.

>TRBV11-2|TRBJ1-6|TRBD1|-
CASSHDRDGGPLHF
TGTGCCAGCAGCCACGACAGGGACGGTGGGCCCCTCCACTTT
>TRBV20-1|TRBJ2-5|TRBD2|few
CSARLAGELETQYF
TGCAGTGCTAGACTAGCGGGAGAGCTGGAGACCCAGTACTTC
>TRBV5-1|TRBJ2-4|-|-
CASSFGGADIQYF
TGCGCCAGCAGCTTTGGGGGGGCGGACATTCAGTACTTC
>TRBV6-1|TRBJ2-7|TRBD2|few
CASSSATSGGPYEQYF
TGTGCCAGCAGCTCTGCGACTAGCGGGGGACCCTACGAGCAGTACTTC
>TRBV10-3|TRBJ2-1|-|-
CAISPLRGLVAYNEQFF
TGTGCCATCAGCCCCCTCCGGGGATTAGTAGCCTACAATGAGCAGTTCTTC
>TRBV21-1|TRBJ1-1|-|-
CASSNGVKRDTEAFF
TGTGCCAGCAGCAATGGGGTGAAAAGGGACACTGAAGCTTTCTTT
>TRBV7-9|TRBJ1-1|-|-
CASSLGPREAFF
TGTGCCAGCAGCTTAGGACCGCGTGAAGCTTTCTTT
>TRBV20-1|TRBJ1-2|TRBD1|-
CSAFPRDREGINYGYTF
TGCAGTGCTTTCCCGCGGGACAGGGAGGGAATTAACTATGGCTACACCTTC
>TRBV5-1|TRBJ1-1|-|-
CASSFQQLNTEAFF
TGCGCCAGCAGCTTTCAGCAGTTGAACACTGAAGCTTTCTTT
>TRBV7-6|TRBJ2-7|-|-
CASSSVAPGGEQYF
TGTGCCAGCAGCTCTGTTGCCCCTGGGGGCGAGCAGTACTTC
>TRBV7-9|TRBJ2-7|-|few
CASSFEAYYEQYF
TGTGCCAGCAGCTTTGAAGCTTATTACGAGCAGTACTTC
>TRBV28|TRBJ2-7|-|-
CASSQHFYEQYF
TGTGCCAGCAGTCAACATTTTTACGAGCAGTACTTC
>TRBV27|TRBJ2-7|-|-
CASSIRTGPYEQYF
TGTGCCAGCAGTATTCGGACGGGCCCTTACGAGCAGTACTTC
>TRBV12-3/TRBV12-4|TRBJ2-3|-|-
CASKSRRIHTDTQYF
TGTGCCAGCAAATCCCGGCGGATACACACAGATACGCAGTATTTT
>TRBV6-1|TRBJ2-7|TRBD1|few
CASRDRVGYEQYF
TGTGCCAGCAGGGACAGGGTGGGTTACGAGCAGTACTTC
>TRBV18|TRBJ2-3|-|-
CASSPRETGTQYF
TGTGCCAGCTCACCACGGGAGACGGGTACGCAGTATTTT
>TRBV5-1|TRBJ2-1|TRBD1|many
CASSLGDRGYNEQFF
TGCGCCAGCAGCTTGGGGGACAGGGGGTACAATGAGCAGTTCTTC
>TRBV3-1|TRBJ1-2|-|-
CASSPKLESGYTF
TGTGCCAGCAGCCCTAAACTAGAGAGTGGCTACACCTTC
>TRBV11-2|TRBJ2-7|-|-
CASSLGPGHEQYF
TGTGCCAGCAGCTTAGGTCCGGGCCACGAGCAGTACTTC
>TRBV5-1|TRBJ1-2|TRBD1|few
CASREGAPNYGYTF
TGCGCCAGCAGGGAGGGGGCACCTAACTATGGCTACACCTTC
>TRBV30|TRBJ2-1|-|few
CAWDSGVQLSYNEQFF
TGTGCCTGGGACTCAGGGGTCCAGCTTTCCTACAATGAGCAGTTCTTC
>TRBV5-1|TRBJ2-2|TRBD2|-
CASSPGLAYTGELFF
TGCGCCAGCAGCCCGGGACTAGCGTACACCGGGGAGCTGTTTTTT
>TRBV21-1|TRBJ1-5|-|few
CASSTITKPRTPQHF
TGTGCCAGCAGCACCATAACCAAGCCCCGGACGCCCCAGCATTTT
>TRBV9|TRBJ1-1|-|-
CASSVVGVNTEAFF
TGTGCCAGCAGCGTAGTGGGGGTGAACACTGAAGCTTTCTTT
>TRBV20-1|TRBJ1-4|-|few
CLLRDPEKEKLFF
TGCCTCCTCCGGGACCCGGAAAAGGAAAAACTGTTTTTT
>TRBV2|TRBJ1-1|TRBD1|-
CASSEGGQGSTEAFF
TGTGCCAGCAGTGAAGGGGGACAGGGGAGCACTGAAGCTTTCTTT
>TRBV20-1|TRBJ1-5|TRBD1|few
CSAPRDRESGNQPQHF
TGCAGTGCTCCCCGGGACAGGGAGTCAGGCAATCAGCCCCAGCATTTT
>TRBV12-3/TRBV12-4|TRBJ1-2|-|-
CASSLARQTYGYTF
TGTGCCAGCAGTTTAGCGCGACAAACATATGGCTACACCTTC
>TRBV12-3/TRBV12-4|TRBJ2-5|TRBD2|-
CASIPPSREGDRTQYF
TGTGCCAGCATCCCCCCGTCGCGGGAGGGGGATAGGACCCAGTACTTC
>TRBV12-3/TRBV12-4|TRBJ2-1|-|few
CASSLRALPGQFF
TGTGCCAGCAGTCTCCGGGCCCTGCCCGGGCAGTTCTTC
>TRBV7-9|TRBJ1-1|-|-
CASSLITGSVNTEAFF
TGTGCCAGCAGCTTAATAACAGGGTCGGTGAACACTGAAGCTTTCTTT
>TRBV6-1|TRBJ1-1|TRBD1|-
CASSNYRGKDTEAFF
TGTGCCAGCAGTAATTACAGGGGTAAGGACACTGAAGCTTTCTTT
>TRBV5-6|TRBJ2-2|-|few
CASSSGPNTGELFF
TGTGCCAGCAGCTCGGGACCGAACACCGGGGAGCTGTTTTTT
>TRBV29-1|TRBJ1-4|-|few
CSARHSRGEKLFF
TGCAGCGCCCGACACTCAAGGGGCGAAAAACTGTTTTTT
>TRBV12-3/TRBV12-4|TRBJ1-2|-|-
CASSPPGRPNYGYTF
TGTGCCAGCAGTCCACCTGGACGGCCTAACTATGGCTACACCTTC
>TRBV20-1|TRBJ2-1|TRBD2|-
CSVIGLGYYNEQFF
TGCAGTGTAATCGGACTAGGGTACTACAATGAGCAGTTCTTC
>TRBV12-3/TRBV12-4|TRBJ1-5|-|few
CASVPGTGLNQPQHF
TGTGCCAGCGTCCCCGGGACTGGGCTAAATCAGCCCCAGCATTTT
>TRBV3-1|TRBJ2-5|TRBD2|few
CASSRGLGQETQYF
TGTGCCAGCAGCCGAGGACTAGGCCAAGAGACCCAGTACTTC
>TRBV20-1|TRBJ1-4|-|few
CSARGRGEKLFF
TGCAGTGCTAGAGGAAGGGGTGAAAAACTGTTTTTT
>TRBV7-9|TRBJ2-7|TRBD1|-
CASSLLPSDRAYEQYF
TGTGCCAGCAGCCTTCTTCCGTCAGACAGGGCCTACGAGCAGTACTTC